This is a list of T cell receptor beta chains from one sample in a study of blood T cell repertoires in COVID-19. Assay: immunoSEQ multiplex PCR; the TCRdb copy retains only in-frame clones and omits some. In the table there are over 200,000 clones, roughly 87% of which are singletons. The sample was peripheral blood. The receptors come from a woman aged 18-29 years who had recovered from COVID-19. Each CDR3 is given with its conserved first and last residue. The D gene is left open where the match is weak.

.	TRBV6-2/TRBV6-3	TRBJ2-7	CASSDAREQYF
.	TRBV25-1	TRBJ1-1	CASSEYKNTEAFF
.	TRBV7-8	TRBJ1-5	CASSPGPRGNQPQHF
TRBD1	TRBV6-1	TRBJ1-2	CASSEPPGQGSNYGYTF
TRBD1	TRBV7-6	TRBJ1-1	CASSLTGEAFF
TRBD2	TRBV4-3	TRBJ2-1	CASSQGLAGALNEQFF
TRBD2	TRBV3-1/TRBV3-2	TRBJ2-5	CASSQSLTSGRAGVQETQYF
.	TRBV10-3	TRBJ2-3	CAISAPSGLDTQYF
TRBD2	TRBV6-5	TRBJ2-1	CASSPTSGRGNEQFF
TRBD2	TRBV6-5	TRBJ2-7	CASRPQGLAYEQYF
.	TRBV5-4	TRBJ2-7	CASSPSGLTYEQYF
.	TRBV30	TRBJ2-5	CAWLQAVEETQYF
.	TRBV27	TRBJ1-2	CASRVVSSPNYGYTF
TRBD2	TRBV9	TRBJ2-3	CASIRGCGRAGISTDTQYF
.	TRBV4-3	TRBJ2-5	CASSQEWTYQETQYF
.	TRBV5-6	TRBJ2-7	CASSLDSPYEQYF
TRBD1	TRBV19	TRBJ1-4	CASSTGTATNEKLFF
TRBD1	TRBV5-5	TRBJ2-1	CASSLLFSGRGWYNEQFF
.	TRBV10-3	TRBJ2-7	CAIRSPGAITEQYF
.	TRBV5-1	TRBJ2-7	CASSLTSYEQYF
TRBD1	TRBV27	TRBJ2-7	CASFSIAGTGATYEQYF
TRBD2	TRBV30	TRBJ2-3	CAWSGAGVRDTQYF
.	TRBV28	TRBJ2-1	CASSPDRSSYNEQFF
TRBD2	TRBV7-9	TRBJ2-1	CASSLTRTSGNEQFF
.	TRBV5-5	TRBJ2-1	CASSLEGSGSVDEQFF
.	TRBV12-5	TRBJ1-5	CASSSGGSNQPQHF
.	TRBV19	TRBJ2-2	CASTITGELFF
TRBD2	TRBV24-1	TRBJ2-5	CATSRSGSGETQYF
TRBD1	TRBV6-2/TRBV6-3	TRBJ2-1	CASSYLPGGYNEQFF
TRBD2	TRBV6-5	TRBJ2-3	CASSSSGRADTQYF
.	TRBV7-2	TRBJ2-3	CASSSQGSTDTQYF
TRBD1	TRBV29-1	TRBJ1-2	CSVRGQVNYGYTF
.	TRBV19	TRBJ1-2	CASSIRGGSDNYGYTF
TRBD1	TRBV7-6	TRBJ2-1	CASSIRDRDSNEQFF
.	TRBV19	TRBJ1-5	CASSMGGQPQHF
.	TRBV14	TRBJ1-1	CASSLNTGERAFF
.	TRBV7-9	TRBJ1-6	CASSLVLTSTHYNSPLHF
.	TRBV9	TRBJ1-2	CASSVGGGRYGYTF
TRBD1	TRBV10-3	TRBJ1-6	CAISVAGTADSPLHF
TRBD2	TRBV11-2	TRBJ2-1	CASSSRTSGSYNEQFF
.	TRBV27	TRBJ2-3	CASSLSRGDTQYF
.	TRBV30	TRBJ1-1	CAWSWTQGSMGNTEAFF
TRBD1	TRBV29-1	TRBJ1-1	CSVTGVLNTEAFF
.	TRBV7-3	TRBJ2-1	CASERTVDISPDEQFF
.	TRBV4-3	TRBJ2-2	CASSQEGRVGGSAGELFF
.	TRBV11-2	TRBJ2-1	CASVAESSYNEQFF
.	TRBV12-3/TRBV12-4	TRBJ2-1	CASSSGTYNEQFF
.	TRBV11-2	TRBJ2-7	CASSRLGRSFYEQYF
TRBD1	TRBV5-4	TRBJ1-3	CASSQIGQGPSGNTIYF